The 30 T cell receptor beta chains below were found in one sample sequenced in a study of blood T cell repertoires in COVID-19. Sequencing was performed with immunoSEQ multiplex PCR; in TCRdb, only in-frame clones are kept and a portion is missing. The table has some 350,000 clones, over 70% seen once. Sequencing used peripheral blood. The source of these receptors is a man between 25 and 39 years old with active or convalescent COVID-19.

In its sample, this clone was seen once. The rearrangement joins TRBV3-1 (or the pseudogene TRBV3-2) to TRBJ2-7, with 7 bases identical to TRBD1. Unmatched junction bases numbered 6, after V lost 2 bases and J lost 8 bases. Germline loops: CDR1 LGHDT, CDR2 YNNKEL (reference sequence). The CDR3 totals 13 residues. The CDR3 protein is CASSQLQGQKQYF. The CDR3, as DNA: TGTGCCAGCAGCCAACTCCAGGGACAGAAGCAGTACTTC.

V gene TRBV10-3 combines with J gene TRBJ2-3; TRBD1 aligns across 10 bases. CDR3 length: 16 residues. Unmatched junction bases numbered 10, after V lost 7 bases and J lost 3 bases. CDR1 ENHRY and CDR2 SYGVKD come from the germline V gene. CDR3 DNA: TGTGCCATCACTAACTTCGGACAGGGGGGAACAGATACGCAGTATTTT. Its translation: CAITNFGQGGTDTQYF.

This rearrangement joins TRBV9 to TRBJ2-1, with D maybe TRBD2 (5 bases). From germline, CDR1 is SGDLS and CDR2 YYNGEE. This CDR3 is built from 15 residues. V was trimmed by 4 bases and J by 0 bases, leaving 11 bases between them. For the CDR3, the DNA is TGTGCCAGCAGCCCGAGTGAGGGCTCCTACAATGAGCAGTTCTTC. Translating gives CASSPSEGSYNEQFF.

CDR3 in amino acids: CASSQEWLKGGEAFF. CDR3 DNA: TGTGCCAGCAGCCAAGAGTGGTTAAAGGGAGGTGAAGCTTTCTTT. The rearrangement links TRBV4-2 to TRBJ1-1; D is uncertain. The CDR3 runs 15 residues. The V gene's germline CDR1 is LGHNA and CDR2 YNFKEQ. Deletions cut 0 bases from V and 7 bases from J, with 15 bases between.

The CDR3 region has the DNA TGCGCCAGCAGCCTGTTCGGACAGGGGTCGGCAGATACGCAGTATTTT. Translating gives CASSLFGQGSADTQYF. V is TRBV5-1 and J is TRBJ2-3; 9 bases line up with TRBD1. The CDR3 extends over 16 amino acids. V lost 4 bases, J lost 4 bases, and 10 bases stayed unmatched. Germline CDR1 reads SGHRS; CDR2 reads YFSETQ.

This clone has only one observation. The chain uses TRBV6-5 and TRBJ2-1; a possible D gene is TRBD1 (5 bases). Germline V gives CDR1 MNHEY, CDR2 SVGAGI. The CDR3 is 14 amino acids. Trimming cost V 0 bases and J 9 bases, with 12 bases left between them. This CDR3 reads CASSYSRWGSEQFF. The CDR3 nucleotides read TGTGCCAGCAGTTACTCGAGATGGGGCAGTGAGCAGTTCTTC.

The chain uses TRBV7-9 and TRBJ2-1; the D gene is possibly TRBD2 (5 bases). This CDR3 has 14 amino acids. Germline loops: CDR1 SEHNR, CDR2 FQNEAQ (reference sequence). V gave up 9 bases and J gave up 0 bases, with 12 bases separating them. The CDR3 DNA reads TGTGCCAGTTCAGATCGGGGCTCCTACAATGAGCAGTTCTTC. This codes for CASSDRGSYNEQFF.

This clone has just one count. The rearrangement links TRBV18 to TRBJ1-2; D may be TRBD1 (6 bases). This CDR3 has 16 residues. From germline, CDR1 is KGHSH and CDR2 LQKENI. The V end lost 3 bases, the J end lost 2 bases, and 16 bases lay between the germline ends. CDR3 in DNA: TGTGCCAGCTCACCGATTAACAGGGTGGCGAACTATGGCTACACCTTC. The encoded protein is CASSPINRVANYGYTF.

This clone has more than one count but fewer than ten. This chain uses TRBV5-1 with TRBJ2-7; D not resolved. There are 16 residues in the CDR3. Germline CDR1 SGHRS, CDR2 YFSETQ. Trimming removed 0 bases from V and 0 bases from J, with 13 bases in between. CDR3 sequence (DNA): TGCGCCAGCAGCTTGGGTGGTAGCCCTGACTCCTACGAGCAGTACTTC. This sequence encodes CASSLGGSPDSYEQYF.

The J gene is TRBJ2-1, the V gene TRBV4-2, with a weak D call TRBD1 (6 bases). Germline loops: CDR1 LGHNA, CDR2 YNFKEQ. V lost 6 bases and J 2 bases, leaving 20 bases between the germline ends. The CDR3 length is 17 residues. DNA of the CDR3: TGTGCCAGCAGTAAAGAGCTGGGACAAATGACCTACAATGAGCAGTTCTTC. Protein product: CASSKELGQMTYNEQFF.

The V and J genes are TRBV5-6 and TRBJ1-4; TRBD1 agrees at 7 bases. V was pared by 9 bases and J by 0 bases, with 11 bases of the junction left unmatched. The CDR3 length is 16 residues. The germline V gene encodes CDR1 SGHDT and CDR2 YYEEEE. The CDR3 sequence is CAILSGGSSTNEKLFF. The CDR3 DNA sequence: TGTGCCATCCTCTCAGGGGGGTCCTCAACTAATGAAAAACTGTTTTTT.

The genes are TRBV9 and TRBJ2-1; a possible D gene is TRBD1 (5 bases). The CDR3 extends over 14 amino acids. Trimming cost V 4 bases and J 8 bases, with 16 bases left between them. The germline gives CDR1 SGDLS, CDR2 YYNGEE. The CDR3 DNA sequence: TGTGCCAGCAGCCCCCAGGGCTTGGCGTATGAGCAGTTCTTC. It specifies CASSPQGLAYEQFF.

The chain couples TRBV5-6 to TRBJ1-5; 8 bases map to TRBD1. Germline assignment: CDR1 SGHDT and CDR2 YYEEEE. J gave up 2 bases and V 3 bases, and 10 bases lay outside the gene matches. This CDR3 region has 17 residues. This CDR3 reads CASSYGTGTGRNQPQHF. Here the CDR3 DNA reads TGTGCCAGCAGCTACGGGACCGGGACAGGCCGCAATCAGCCCCAGCATTTT.

This sequence joins TRBV28 and TRBJ2-7; tentatively, D is TRBD1 (5 bases). CDR1 is MDHEN, CDR2 SYDVKM, per germline. The CDR3 runs to 18 residues. Trimming left V 5 bases short and J 0 bases short, with 23 bases between. In DNA, the CDR3 is TGTGCCAGCAGTCTATTGAGAACAGACGACAGTTACTCCTACGAGCAGTACTTC. Its translation is CASSLLRTDDSYSYEQYF.

This chain connects TRBV28 to TRBJ2-5; possible D gene TRBD2, 7 bases. V dropped 3 bases and J dropped 3 bases, with 17 bases sitting between them. CDR1 is MDHEN and CDR2 is SYDVKM in the germline V gene. The CDR3 loop spans 16 amino acids. CDR3 nucleotide sequence: TGTGCCAGCAGTTTGGGGGGGGCGGAGACTGAAGAGACCCAGTACTTC. Its protein is CASSLGGAETEETQYF.

The CDR3 sequence is CASSWGRALNEQYF. In DNA form, the CDR3 reads TGTGCCAGCAGCTGGGGGAGGGCCCTAAACGAGCAGTACTTC. The chain is built from TRBV7-2 and TRBJ2-7, with TRBD2 matching over 7 bases. The CDR3 length is 14 residues. J lost 5 bases, V lost 4 bases, and 8 bases had no gene match. Germline values: CDR1 SGHTA, CDR2 FQGNSA.

The sample holds one count of this clone. The V gene is TRBV6-6, the J gene TRBJ1-3, with D possibly TRBD1 on 5 matching bases. This CDR3 is 14 amino acids long. Germline V gene data show CDR1 as MNHNY and CDR2 as SVGAGI (reference sequence). Deletions cut 7 bases from V and 4 bases from J, with 14 bases between. CDR3 sequence reads: CASTHSGGGNTIYF. The CDR3 DNA sequence: TGTGCCAGCACCCACTCGGGGGGGGGAAACACCATATATTTT.

The chain couples TRBV4-3 to TRBJ2-2; maybe TRBD1 (8 bases). CDR1 and CDR2 (germline): LGHNA, YSLEER. The CDR3 contains 16 residues. The V gene lost 0 bases and the J gene lost 5 bases, with 13 bases spanning the gap. The CDR3 DNA reads as TGCGCCAGCAGCCAAGATTACAGGGGGGGGACCGGGGAGCTGTTTTTT. Translating it yields CASSQDYRGGTGELFF.

The rearrangement uses TRBV4-3 and TRBJ2-2, with D uncertain. CDR3 length equals 14 residues. Deletions cut 4 bases from V and 4 bases from J, with 10 bases between. CDR1 and CDR2 from the germline V gene are LGHNA and YSLEER. The CDR3 sequence: CASSPQTGTGELFF. CDR3 coding DNA: TGCGCCAGCAGCCCGCAGACGGGCACCGGGGAGCTGTTTTTT.

This chain uses TRBV14 with TRBJ1-2; D possibly corresponds to TRBD1 (5 bases). The CDR3 has 12 residues. Between the trimmed V and J ends, which lost 7 bases and 8 bases, there was a span of 14 bases. Germline CDR1 SGHDN, CDR2 FVKESK. CDR3 bases: TGTGCCAGCACTCAGGGAGGGCAGGGCTACACCTTC. It yields the protein CASTQGGQGYTF.

J is TRBJ2-7 and V is TRBV6-6; no firm D call. Per the germline V gene, CDR1 is MNHNY and CDR2 is SVGAGI (reference sequence). The germline V and J ends were trimmed by 5 bases and 0 bases, with 5 bases remaining between them. The CDR3 runs to 12 residues. CDR3 sequence: CASSPSSYEQYF. Written as DNA, the CDR3 is TGTGCCAGCAGTCCTTCCTCCTACGAGCAGTACTTC.

This chain links TRBV5-6 with TRBJ1-2; a possible D gene is TRBD1 (5 bases). The length of the CDR3 is 16 residues. Germline CDR1 SGHDT, CDR2 YYEEEE. V lost 0 bases to trimming and J lost 4 bases, with 16 bases between them. The CDR3 spells CASSLGVKAGTYGYTF. The CDR3, as DNA: TGTGCCAGCAGCTTGGGTGTAAAGGCGGGGACCTATGGCTACACCTTC.

V and J are TRBV19 and TRBJ1-1; the match to TRBD1 covers 11 bases. The germline CDR1 and CDR2 sequences are LNHDA and SQIVND (reference sequence). This CDR3 is built from 17 residues. After removal of 1 base from V and 4 bases from J, the junction contained 8 bases not matched to a gene. CDR3 in amino acids: CASSIGWDRGEGTEAFF. CDR3 coding DNA: TGTGCCAGTAGTATAGGTTGGGACAGGGGGGAAGGCACTGAAGCTTTCTTT.

The chain recombines TRBV6-6 with TRBJ1-1, with D possibly TRBD1 on 6 matching bases. This CDR3 region has 15 residues. Germline CDR1 reads MNHNY; CDR2 reads SVGAGI (reference sequence). Deletions cut 2 bases from V and 5 bases from J, with 15 bases between. The CDR3 DNA reads TGTGCCAGCAGTTACGGGGGGGCGATGGGGACTGAAGCTTTCTTT. This codes for CASSYGGAMGTEAFF.

J is TRBJ2-1 and V is TRBV14; 12 bases are a match to TRBD2. CDR3 length: 15 amino acids. V gave up 3 bases and J gave up 8 bases; unmatched junction bases: 5. Germline loops: CDR1 SGHDN, CDR2 FVKESK. The CDR3 loop reads CASSQTSGSGYEQFF. The CDR3 DNA reads TGTGCCAGCAGCCAGACTAGCGGGAGCGGGTATGAGCAGTTCTTC.

The gene calls are TRBV9 and TRBJ1-3; TRBD1 aligns across 7 bases. Germline V gene lookup returns CDR1 SGDLS and CDR2 YYNGEE. V was pared by 10 bases and J by 0 bases, with 16 bases of the junction left unmatched. The CDR3 spans 17 residues. The CDR3 is CAAQGGGEKLSGNTIYF. CDR3 coding DNA: TGTGCCGCGCAAGGAGGGGGCGAAAAACTCTCTGGAAACACCATATATTTT.

The chain couples TRBV1 to TRBJ2-3; TRBD2 reflects the table's D call only, with no check against the DNA. TRBV1 is marked as a pseudogene. The CDR3 totals 17 residues. The CDR3 protein is CTSSQERRGGSLDTQYF. Here the CDR3 DNA reads TGCACCAGCAGCCAAGAAAGGCGGGGCGGGAGCTTGGATACGCAGTATTTT.

The table lists this clone with a few counts. Here the CDR3 reads CASESRDRGRNTGELFF. CDR3 DNA sequence: TGTGCCAGCGAGTCCCGGGACAGGGGGCGCAACACCGGGGAGCTGTTTTTT. J is TRBJ2-2 and V is TRBV9, with TRBD1 matching over 12 bases. CDR1 SGDLS and CDR2 YYNGEE come from the germline V gene. CDR3 length: 17 residues. J was trimmed by 2 bases and V by 7 bases; bases with no gene match: 9. The whole variable domain, remainder taken from reference TRBV9 and TRBJ2-2, is DSGVTQTPKHLITATGQRVTLRCSPRSGDLSVYWYQQSLDQGLQFLIQYYNGEERAKGNILERFSAQQFPDLHSELNLSSLELGDSALYFCASESRDRGRNTGELFFGEGSRLTVL.

This sequence joins TRBV19 and TRBJ1-3; possible D gene TRBD1, 5 bases. The V gene lost 5 bases and the J gene lost 0 bases, with 14 bases spanning the gap. CDR1 is LNHDA and CDR2 is SQIVND in the germline V gene (reference sequence). The CDR3 has 16 amino acids. The CDR3 loop reads CASSAWGLTSGNTIYF. The CDR3 region has the DNA TGTGCCAGTAGTGCCTGGGGACTGACCTCTGGAAACACCATATATTTT.

V and J are TRBV5-1 and TRBJ1-2; no firm D call. The germline V gene has CDR1 SGHRS and CDR2 YFSETQ. Trimming took off 7 bases at V and 8 bases at J, with 21 bases between the two ends. CDR3 size: 14 residues. The chain's CDR3 is CASGAGAATGGYTF. The CDR3 bases are TGCGCCAGCGGCGCCGGCGCGGCGACGGGGGGCTACACCTTC.